The present TCR beta chain was sequenced within a study of CD8+ T cells in alopecia areata. For the study at large: Dosing spanned 6 to 18 months on tofacitinib, then 6 months off drug.

Germline V gives CDR1 SNHLY, CDR2 FYNNEI. V shed 8 bases and J shed 4 bases, with 11 bases lying between them. The CDR3 loop spans 12 amino acids. The investigators collected lesional scalp punch biopsies and peripheral blood from alopecia areata patients. Remarks on this clone: The antigen remains undetermined.

Isolated RNA was reverse transcribed into cDNA used as the sequencing template. Clones were read by immunoSEQ multiplex PCR, and TCRdb kept only the in-frame ones, dropping some. The sample has 150,000 or so clones, 87% seen once. Study-wide points: Sharing of TCRs across patients appeared less clear than in mice, possibly for HLA-related reasons.

Sequences were derived from CD8+ T cells sorted from blood, sampled at week 0. The V call is TRBV2, the J call TRBJ1-1; possible D gene TRBD1, 6 bases. The source of this sequence is a human donor with alopecia areata. CDR3: CASLGGPTEAFF. The CDR3 DNA reads TGTGCCAGCCTAGGGGGGCCCACTGAAGCTTTCTTT.